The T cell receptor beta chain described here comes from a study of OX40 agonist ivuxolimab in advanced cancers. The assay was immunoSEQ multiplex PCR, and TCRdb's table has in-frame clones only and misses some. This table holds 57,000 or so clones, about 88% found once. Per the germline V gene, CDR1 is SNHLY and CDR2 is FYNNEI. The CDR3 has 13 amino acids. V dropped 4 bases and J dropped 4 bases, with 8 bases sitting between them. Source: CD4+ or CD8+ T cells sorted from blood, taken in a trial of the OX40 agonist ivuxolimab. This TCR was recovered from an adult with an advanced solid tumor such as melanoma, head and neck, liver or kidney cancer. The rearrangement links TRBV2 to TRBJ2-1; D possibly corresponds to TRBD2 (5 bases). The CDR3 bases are TGTGCCAGCAGTGTTTGGACTTACAATGAGCAGTTCTTC. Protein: CASSVWTYNEQFF.